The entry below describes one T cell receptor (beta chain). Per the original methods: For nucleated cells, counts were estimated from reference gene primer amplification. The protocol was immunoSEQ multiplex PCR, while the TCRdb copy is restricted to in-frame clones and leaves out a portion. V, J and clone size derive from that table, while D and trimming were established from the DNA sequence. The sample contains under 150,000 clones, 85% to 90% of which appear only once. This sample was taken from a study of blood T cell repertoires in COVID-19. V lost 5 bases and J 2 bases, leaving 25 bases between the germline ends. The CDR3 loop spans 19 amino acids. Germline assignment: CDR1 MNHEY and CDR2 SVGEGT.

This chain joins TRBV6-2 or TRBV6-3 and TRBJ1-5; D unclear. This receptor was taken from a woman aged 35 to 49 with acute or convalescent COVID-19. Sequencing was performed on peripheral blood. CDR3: CASSLDLVGSMRGNQPQHF. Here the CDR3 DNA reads TGTGCCAGCAGTCTCGACCTGGTGGGGTCCATGAGGGGCAATCAGCCCCAGCATTTT.